The 30 T cell receptor beta chains below come from one sample, sequenced in a study of blood T cell repertoires in COVID-19. Sequenced by immunoSEQ multiplex PCR; TCRdb stores in-frame clones only, minus some. The sample holds about 74,000 clones, around three quarters seen once. The specimen sequenced was peripheral blood. Source of these receptors: a human donor in a cohort sampled during active COVID-19.

This chain uses TRBV19 with TRBJ2-5, with 7 bases that match TRBD2. The CDR3 has 13 residues. Germline V gives CDR1 LNHDA, CDR2 SQIVND (reference sequence). V trimming: 9 bases; J trimming: 4 bases; junction bases outside the gene matches: 8. The CDR3 bases are TGTGCCAGCGGAGATACTAGCGCAGAGACCCAGTACTTC. This encodes CASGDTSAETQYF. Full variable domain (outside the CDR3, taken from reference TRBV19 and TRBJ2-5): DGGITQSPKYLFRKEGQNVTLSCEQNLNHDAMYWYRQDPGQGLRLIYYSQIVNDFQKGDIAEGYSVSREKKESFPLTVTSAQKNPTAFYLCASGDTSAETQYFGPGTRLLVL.

In nucleotides, the CDR3 is TGTGCCAGCAGCCCGCAGACAGGAAGGAACACTGAAGCTTTCTTT. Translated, it gives CASSPQTGRNTEAFF. The rearrangement links TRBV3-1 (or the pseudogene TRBV3-2) to TRBJ1-1; maybe TRBD1 (6 bases). V lost 4 bases, J lost 1 base, and 13 bases lay in between. The CDR3 covers 15 residues. Looked up from germline, CDR1 is LGHDT and CDR2 is YNNKEL (reference sequence).

This clone was recorded only once. The gene calls are TRBV5-1 and TRBJ2-7; 9 bases agree with TRBD2. With 0 bases clipped from V and 6 bases from J, the junction kept 7 bases outside the gene matches. This CDR3 has 15 amino acids. Germline CDR1 reads SGHRS; CDR2 reads YFSETQ. The CDR3 DNA follows: TGCGCCAGCAGCTTGGATGGCGGGAGGGGAAGCGAGCAGTACTTC. The encoded protein is CASSLDGGRGSEQYF.

About this clone: A read error may produce the germline difference seen at one junction end. Other DNA sequences of this sample code for an identical CDR3. The rearrangement uses TRBV19 and TRBJ1-1, with 8 nucleotides matching TRBD1. There are 16 residues in the CDR3. CDR1 is LNHDA and CDR2 is SQIVND in the germline V gene (reference sequence). The CDR3: CASSPRTGSGVTEAFF. In nucleotides, the CDR3 is TGTGCCAGTAGTCCCCGGACAGGGTCTGGGGTCACTGAAGCTTTTTTT.

The rearrangement links TRBV29-1 to TRBJ2-7; TRBD2 agrees at 8 bases. J gave up 2 bases and V 4 bases, and 7 bases lay outside the gene matches. In germline, CDR1 is SQVTM, CDR2 ANQGSEA. The CDR3 is 14 residues long. CDR3 DNA sequence: TGCAGCGTTGCTTGGAGCGGGAGTGCCTACGAGCAGTACTTC. Its protein product is CSVAWSGSAYEQYF.

This clone was seen a few times. The chain joins TRBV30 to TRBJ2-1, with 8 bases aligning to TRBD1. The CDR3 loop spans 17 amino acids. The V gene end was trimmed by 0 bases and the J gene end by 4 bases; junction bases not matched to a gene: 11. The germline gives CDR1 GTSNPN, CDR2 SVGIG (reference sequence). CDR3 nucleotides: TGTGCCTGGAGTGTATCTATGGGGCAGGGGGCTTACAATGAGCAGTTCTTC. Amino acid sequence: CAWSVSMGQGAYNEQFF.

The chain joins TRBV11-2 to TRBJ2-1; D might be TRBD2 (6 bases). The length of the CDR3 is 15 residues. The ends were cut back, 3 bases at V and 1 base at J, with 10 bases in the middle. The germline CDR1 and CDR2 sequences are SGHAT and FQNNGV. CDR3 in amino acids: CASSLAGLSYNEQFF. CDR3 sequence (DNA): TGTGCCAGCAGCTTGGCGGGACTTTCCTACAATGAGCAGTTCTTC.

The V and J genes are TRBV7-2 and TRBJ1-6, with no clear D. The length of the CDR3 is 16 residues. V lost 2 bases, J lost 0 bases, and 8 bases lay in between. Germline CDR1 reads SGHTA; CDR2 reads FQGNSA. This chain's CDR3 is CASSLMSSSYNSPLHF. CDR3 coding DNA: TGTGCCAGCAGCTTAATGTCGAGCTCCTATAATTCACCCCTCCACTTT.

V gene TRBV5-1 combines with J gene TRBJ1-5, with D possibly TRBD1 on 5 matching bases. The CDR3 length is 14 residues. Germline V gene data show CDR1 as SGHRS and CDR2 as YFSETQ. V shed 0 bases and J shed 6 bases, with 10 bases lying between them. CDR3 DNA: TGCGCCAGCAGCTTGGTCCAGGGCGGTCAGCCCCAGCATTTT. Translation: CASSLVQGGQPQHF.

This clone has more than one count but fewer than ten. The chain combines TRBV29-1 with TRBJ1-2; 7 nucleotides line up with TRBD1. This CDR3 spans 12 amino acids. Germline V gene sequence: CDR1 SQVTM, CDR2 ANQGSEA. Losses at the gene ends were 7 bases for V and 7 bases for J; bases not matched to a gene: 9. The CDR3 protein is CSGVTGSGGYTF. The DNA of the CDR3 is TGCAGCGGCGTGACAGGGTCGGGTGGCTACACCTTC.

The chain links TRBV5-1 to TRBJ1-2; weak D call: TRBD1 (5 bases). Germline V lookup: CDR1 SGHRS, CDR2 YFSETQ. V lost 3 bases and J 7 bases, leaving 13 bases between the germline ends. This CDR3 region has 13 residues. The CDR3 sequence: CASSSTAFAGYTF. DNA of the CDR3: TGCGCCAGCAGCTCGACAGCGTTCGCTGGCTACACCTTC.

This clone occurred a few times. This sequence joins TRBV5-4 and TRBJ1-6; 9 bases are shared with TRBD1. Losses at the gene ends were 0 bases for V and 9 bases for J; bases not matched to a gene: 4. The CDR3 is made up of 15 amino acids. Germline CDR1 and CDR2: SGHNT and YYREEE (reference sequence). The CDR3 here is CASSLAVTGGSPLHF. The CDR3 bases are TGTGCCAGCAGCTTGGCCGTGACAGGGGGTTCACCCCTCCACTTT.

The V and J genes are TRBV18 and TRBJ1-5; 7 bases agree with TRBD1. V was pared by 6 bases and J by 4 bases, with 12 bases of the junction left unmatched. In germline, CDR1 is KGHSH, CDR2 LQKENI. The CDR3 length is 16 residues. CDR3 sequence reads: CASSGGAGGINQPQHF. The CDR3 DNA follows: TGTGCCAGCTCCGGCGGGGCAGGGGGAATTAATCAGCCCCAGCATTTT.

The sample holds a few counts of this clone. V gene TRBV7-2 combines with J gene TRBJ2-7; unclear D gene. CDR1 SGHTA and CDR2 FQGNSA come from the germline V gene. This CDR3 contains 14 residues. Deletions cut 4 bases from V and 4 bases from J, with 14 bases between. Here the CDR3 reads CASSSPARLYEQYF. CDR3 in DNA: TGTGCCAGCAGCTCCCCGGCCAGGCTTTACGAGCAGTACTTC.

The chain uses TRBV14 and TRBJ2-3; no firm D call. With 5 bases removed from V and 0 bases from J, the gap between germline ends came to 3 bases. Germline CDR1 reads SGHDN; CDR2 reads FVKESK. The CDR3 has 12 amino acids. Here the CDR3 reads CASSSSTDTQYF. The CDR3 coding sequence is TGTGCCAGCAGCTCTAGCACAGATACGCAGTATTTT.

This chain joins TRBV2 and TRBJ1-1, with TRBD1 as a possible D gene (5 bases). Germline V gene sequence: CDR1 SNHLY, CDR2 FYNNEI. The CDR3 loop spans 17 amino acids. The V end was cut by 7 bases, the J end by 3 bases, with 24 bases between. The CDR3 nucleotides are TGTGCCAGCAAGAACTCCGGGGCGTCCGGGGGGTACACTGAAGCTTTCTTT. Residues: CASKNSGASGGYTEAFF.

V and J are TRBV11-3 and TRBJ2-1; D possibly corresponds to TRBD2 (6 bases). This CDR3 has 15 amino acids. CDR1 is SGHNT, CDR2 YENEEA, per germline. V was pared by 2 bases and J by 4 bases, with 12 bases between. The CDR3: CASSLNAGTYNEQFF. The CDR3 DNA follows: TGTGCCAGCAGCTTAAATGCGGGAACGTACAATGAGCAGTTCTTC.

The chain joins TRBV5-1 to TRBJ2-2, with 14 positions matching TRBD2. The CDR3 contains 17 residues. J lost 7 bases, V lost 4 bases, and 9 bases had no gene match. Germline CDR1 is SGHRS and CDR2 is YFSETQ. CDR3 bases: TGCGCCAGCAGCCGCAAGACTAGCGGGAGGGATCACGGGGAGCTGTTTTTT. It encodes CASSRKTSGRDHGELFF.

The V call is TRBV28, the J call TRBJ2-1, with D perhaps matching TRBD2 (6 bases). The CDR3 contains 13 residues. Germline V gene lookup returns CDR1 MDHEN and CDR2 SYDVKM. Trimming cost V 2 bases and J 9 bases, with 11 bases left between them. CDR3 DNA: TGTGCCAGCAGTTTAGGAGGGCCGCGTGAGCAGTTCTTC. It encodes CASSLGGPREQFF.

This clone was detected a few times. The genes are TRBV27 and TRBJ2-3, with a possible D match to TRBD2 (6 bases). CDR3 length equals 14 residues. Germline CDR1 and CDR2: MNHEY and SMNVEV (reference sequence). Trimming shortened V by 2 bases and J by 7 bases, and 13 bases separated the two germline ends. CDR3 in amino acids: CASSLGDSRHTQYF. In DNA form, the CDR3 reads TGTGCCAGCAGTTTAGGGGACTCACGACATACGCAGTATTTT.

This clone was found a few times. The chain employs TRBV6-5 and TRBJ2-2; 7 positions agree with TRBD1. Germline loops: CDR1 MNHEY, CDR2 SVGAGI. V trimming: 7 bases; J trimming: 6 bases; junction bases outside the gene matches: 11. The CDR3 contains 15 residues. The CDR3 region has the DNA TGTGCCAGCACCAAGTCACGACAGGGCTCCGGGGAGCTGTTTTTT. Translated, it gives CASTKSRQGSGELFF.

The chain is built from TRBV7-9 and TRBJ2-2; possibly TRBD2 for D (6 bases). Germline values: CDR1 SEHNR, CDR2 FQNEAQ (reference sequence). V lost 1 base to trimming and J lost 3 bases, with 12 bases between them. This CDR3 region has 16 residues. CDR3 sequence reads: CASSLVGSGDTGELFF. In nucleotides, the CDR3 is TGTGCCAGCAGCTTAGTGGGTAGCGGAGACACCGGGGAGCTGTTTTTT.

V is TRBV14 and J is TRBJ1-2, with 8 bases fitting TRBD1. Germline loops: CDR1 SGHDN, CDR2 FVKESK. CDR3 length: 15 amino acids. V was pared by 0 bases and J by 4 bases, with 4 bases of the junction left unmatched. CDR3 region: CASSQEGTGAYGYTF. The DNA of the CDR3 is TGTGCCAGCAGCCAAGAAGGGACAGGAGCCTATGGCTACACCTTC.

The V call is TRBV19, the J call TRBJ2-3; 10 nucleotides align to TRBD2. The CDR3 is 16 residues long. Trimming at V came to 4 bases and at J to 1 base, leaving 5 bases not matched to a gene. The germline V gene has CDR1 LNHDA and CDR2 SQIVND (reference sequence). The CDR3 nucleotides are TGTGCCAGTAGTACCTGGACTAGCGGCCGCACAGATACGCAGTATTTT. It is translated as CASSTWTSGRTDTQYF.

This clone was seen only once. The chain uses TRBV10-1 and TRBJ2-2; D call uncertain. The ends were cut back, 7 bases at V and 7 bases at J, with 34 bases in the middle. Germline V CDR1 and CDR2: WNHNN, SYGVQD (reference sequence). The CDR3 runs to 20 residues. DNA of the CDR3: TGCGCCAGCAAAAACCTTCCGGATGTAGGTCTAGATTTCCCGAACGGGGAGCTGTTTTTT. Its translation: CASKNLPDVGLDFPNGELFF.

The chain has TRBV28 and TRBJ1-2; TRBD1 agrees at 10 bases. The CDR3 loop spans 15 amino acids. Germline CDR1 MDHEN, CDR2 SYDVKM. The trim removed 5 bases at V and 8 bases at J, leaving 11 bases unmatched. In nucleotides, the CDR3 is TGTGCCAGCAGTCTGCCGCGACAGGGGGCGGGCGGCTACACCTTC. Its translation is CASSLPRQGAGGYTF.

The chain carries TRBV7-2 and TRBJ1-1, with TRBD1 matching 9 bases. Germline V gives CDR1 SGHTA, CDR2 FQGNSA. V was pared by 7 bases and J by 5 bases, with 11 bases of the junction left unmatched. The CDR3 is 15 amino acids. The CDR3: CASNSQTGGTTEAFF. DNA of the CDR3: TGTGCCAGCAATTCTCAGACAGGGGGTACAACTGAAGCTTTCTTT.

The chain's CDR3 is CASSNPEWLGGEQYF. CDR3 nucleotides: TGTGCCAGCAGCAACCCTGAGTGGTTGGGGGGCGAGCAGTACTTC. The chain links TRBV21-1 to TRBJ2-7; the table's D call of TRBD2 was not tested on the DNA. TRBV21-1 is tagged as a pseudogene. CDR3 length: 15 amino acids.

The chain links TRBV7-8 to TRBJ2-7; TRBD2 might be the D (5 bases). Trimming removed 1 base at V and 3 bases at J, with 13 bases between. CDR1 and CDR2 (germline): SGHVS, FQNEAQ. The CDR3 is 15 residues long. The CDR3 here is CASSLGRRASYEQYF. The CDR3 nucleotides read TGTGCCAGCAGCTTAGGACGGCGGGCAAGCTACGAGCAGTACTTC.

A single count supports this clone. The chain couples TRBV7-9 to TRBJ2-7, with D maybe TRBD1 (5 bases). With 5 bases removed from V and 0 bases from J, the gap between germline ends came to 14 bases. Per germline, CDR1 SEHNR and CDR2 FQNEAQ (reference sequence). The CDR3 is 15 residues long. The CDR3 DNA reads as TGTGCCAGCAGCACGGGCAGGGTTAGCTCCTACGAGCAGTACTTC. The encoded protein is CASSTGRVSSYEQYF.